This TCR beta chain comes out of a study of cytomegalovirus exposure and HLA in healthy donors. Study conclusions and caveats: Whilst most TCR sequences proved rare, a subset of public TCRs occurred across many donors. Reported performance of the classifier showed diagnosis of cytomegalovirus status with high specificity and sensitivity. TCR clusters originating in the first cohort tended to co-occur in the 120 validation repertoires, according to a later analysis.

Assay: immunoSEQ multiplex PCR; the TCRdb copy retains only in-frame clones and omits some. The sample includes 55,000 to 70,000 clones, more than 85% of them seen just once. Trimming cost V 2 bases and J 6 bases; bases outside gene matches: 7. The CDR3 totals 15 residues. Germline CDR1 is SGHTA and CDR2 is FQGNSA. On this clone itself: What it binds is unknown.

The clonotype comes from a woman aged 25 to 39 in good health and CMV-seronegative. The source material was PBMCs. V is TRBV7-2 and J is TRBJ2-3; 8 bases agree with TRBD2. The CDR3 protein is CASSLSSGSWDTQYF. Here the CDR3 DNA reads TGTGCCAGCAGCTTATCCAGCGGGAGTTGGGATACGCAGTATTTT.